This T cell receptor beta chain originates from a study of T cells in Graves' hyperthyroidism and ophthalmopathy. Study summary: Peripheral blood was collected at initial diagnosis, before any treatment. General study results and limits: Ophthalmopathy was told apart from stable hyperthyroidism by a 13 V-J model. The model's output predicted ophthalmopathy at a median of roughly 6.9 months prior to onset.

Looked up from germline, CDR1 is SGHTA and CDR2 is FQGNSA. Trimming removed 7 bases at V and 3 bases at J, with 24 bases between. The CDR3 consists of 17 residues. In the ophthalmopathy cohort, Clinical Activity Score was at least 3, NOSPECS grade at least 4, and duration under 3 months. What was amplified from RNA transcripts were TCR beta CDR3 regions. First-round RT-PCR with HTBI primers amplified the TCR CDR3 region. TCRdb fed the multiplex PCR reads into MiXCR, producing one record per CDR3 protein. The table lists about 410,000 distinct CDR3 sequences, under 15% of them singletons, with about 12% in the top ten. As for this clonotype: No antigen is known for it.

The TCR originated in a man between 18 and 29 years old with Graves' ophthalmopathy. V usage is TRBV7-2 and J usage is TRBJ2-5, with a tentative D call TRBD2 (7 bases). Sequencing input: blood. The CDR3 DNA is TGTGCCAGCACCGGGGGCGTGGGGGGGGGCGGAGAAGAGACCCAGTACTTC. Its translation: CASTGGVGGGGEETQYF. The entire variable domain, with the rest obtained from reference TRBV7-2 and TRBJ2-5, is as follows: GAGVSQSPSNKVTEKGKDVELRCDPISGHTALYWYRQSLGQGLEFLIYFQGNSAPDKSGLPSDRFSAERTGGSVSTLTIQRTQQEDSAVYLCASTGGVGGGGEETQYFGPGTRLLVL.